This T cell receptor (beta chain) was profiled in a study of cytomegalovirus exposure and HLA in healthy donors. Study-wide results and caveats: Listed as cytomegalovirus-associated were roughly 180 TCR beta chains. Usually a TCR sequence was rare, but some public TCRs were found in many donors. Using the classifier, cytomegalovirus status was reportedly diagnosed with high specificity and sensitivity.

Points on this clone: Its antigen is not identified.

Here immunoSEQ multiplex PCR was the method, and the copy in TCRdb shows in-frame clones only, minus some. This table has 70,000 to 75,000 clones, approximately 94% appearing once. V was pared by 4 bases and J by 0 bases, with 18 bases between. Germline V gene lookup returns CDR1 SGHRS and CDR2 YFSETQ. CDR3 length: 17 amino acids. This TCR came from a woman under 30 in good health and CMV-seronegative. Sequences were obtained from PBMCs. V usage is TRBV5-1 and J usage is TRBJ2-3; a weak D match, TRBD2 (6 bases). The CDR3 DNA sequence: TGCGCCAGCAGCCCGAGGTTTGCGGGATCTAGCACAGATACGCAGTATTTT. Amino acids: CASSPRFAGSSTDTQYF. Full variable domain (rest looked up from reference TRBV5-1 and TRBJ2-3): KAGVTQTPRYLIKTRGQQVTLSCSPISGHRSVSWYQQTPGQGLQFLFEYFSETQRNKGNFPGRFSGRQFSNSRSEMNVSTLELGDSALYLCASSPRFAGSSTDTQYFGPGTRLTVL.